This T cell receptor beta chain emerged from a study of T-cell memory formation after mild COVID-19. Study at large: The two donors had largely donor-specific TCR clusters.

Germline loops: CDR1 SGHRS, CDR2 YFSETQ. The CDR3 spans 15 residues. Trimming took 4 bases from V and 0 from J, leaving 10 bases between them. Sample barcodes and UMIs were carried by the TCR alpha and TCR beta cDNA libraries that 5'RACE generated with constant-segment primers. TCRdb reprocessed the 5' RACE reads via MiXCR and lists one record per CDR3 protein. The sample lists about 320,000 distinct CDR3 sequences, more than 13% occurring once. Sequenced sample: PBMCs or a T cell subset sorted from them (not recorded which). This rearrangement joins TRBV5-1 to TRBJ1-4; D uncertain. The origin of this receptor is a man aged 18 to 35 who had mild COVID-19 (a few samples of this study predate the infection). Cell type and time point are not known. For the CDR3, the DNA is TGCGCCAGCAGCCTCCCGGGTCCAACTAATGAAAAACTGTTTTTT. It encodes CASSLPGPTNEKLFF.